The 22 T cell receptor beta chains reported below all come from one sample, sequenced in a study of blood T cell repertoires in COVID-19. TCRdb's table, derived via immunoSEQ multiplex PCR, lists solely in-frame clones and lacks some. The sample lists 260,000 or so clones, about 80% occurring once. The source material was PBMCs or T cells enriched from blood (not recorded which). All receptors come from a woman aged 35 to 49 who had been exposed to COVID-19.

This chain uses TRBV23-1 with TRBJ2-7; TRBD1 might be the D (7 bases). TRBV23-1 is recorded as an ORF, its role being uncertain. V was cut by 6 bases and J by 4 bases, with 13 bases left in between. This CDR3 spans 13 amino acids. CDR3 nucleotides: TGCGCCAGCAGCCGCGGGACAGTTTACGAGCAGTACTTC. Translating it yields CASSRGTVYEQYF.

This clone is a singleton in its sample. CDR3 coding DNA: TGTGCCAGTACAGCGGGAGGGGCAGGCCTCGAACTAGCTTTCTTT. Residues: CASTAGGAGLELAFF. The chain carries TRBV19 and TRBJ1-1; TRBD1 is a possible D gene (5 bases). V gave up 7 bases and J gave up 10 bases, with 25 bases separating them. The CDR3 runs to 15 residues. Germline CDR1 reads LNHDA; CDR2 reads SQIVND (reference sequence). The entire variable domain, with the rest obtained from reference TRBV19 and TRBJ1-1, is as follows: DGGITQSPKYLFRKEGQNVTLSCEQNLNHDAMYWYRQDPGQGLRLIYYSQIVNDFQKGDIAEGYSVSREKKESFPLTVTSAQKNPTAFYLCASTAGGAGLELAFFGQGTRLTVV.

The chain recombines TRBV2 with TRBJ1-5; 7 bases match TRBD1. The CDR3 runs to 14 residues. Per germline, CDR1 SNHLY and CDR2 FYNNEI. J was trimmed by 7 bases and V by 1 base; bases with no gene match: 4. The CDR3 here is CASSEGNRGQPQHF. The DNA of the CDR3 is TGTGCCAGCAGTGAAGGAAACAGGGGCCAGCCCCAGCATTTT.

A few counts support this clone. V and J are TRBV7-9 and TRBJ2-1; 12 nucleotides align to TRBD2. Germline values: CDR1 SEHNR, CDR2 FQNEAQ (reference sequence). The trim removed 6 bases at V and 6 bases at J, leaving 9 bases unmatched. This CDR3 has 16 amino acids. The CDR3 DNA sequence: TGTGCCAGCAGTCGGCGGCTAGCGGGGGGGCGCAATGAGCAGTTCTTC. This encodes CASSRRLAGGRNEQFF.

The chain has TRBV11-3 and TRBJ2-1, with D uncertain. Trimming stripped 5 bases from V and 4 bases from J, with 6 bases between. There are 12 residues in the CDR3. The germline gives CDR1 SGHNT, CDR2 YENEEA. The CDR3 protein is CASSRVYNEQFF. CDR3 in DNA: TGTGCCAGCAGCCGGGTTTACAATGAGCAGTTCTTC. Based on the CDR3 plus reference TRBV11-3 and TRBJ2-1, the full variable domain is EAGVVQSPRYKIIEKKQPVAFWCNPISGHNTLYWYLQNLGQGPELLIRYENEEAVDDSQLPKDRFSAERLKGVDSTLKIQPAELGDSAVYLCASSRVYNEQFFGPGTRLTVL.

J is TRBJ1-1 and V is TRBV19; the match to TRBD1 covers 7 bases. This CDR3 has 16 amino acids. Trimming cost V 5 bases and J 5 bases; bases outside gene matches: 14. Germline CDR1 is LNHDA and CDR2 is SQIVND (reference sequence). The CDR3 protein is CASSSHTTGAWTEAFF. CDR3 bases: TGTGCCAGTAGTTCACACACTACAGGGGCGTGGACTGAAGCTTTCTTT.

CDR3 loop: CASSLAPNSGNTIYF. The CDR3 DNA sequence: TGTGCCAGCAGCTTAGCCCCAAACTCTGGAAACACCATATATTTT. The chain has TRBV7-2 and TRBJ1-3, with D unclear. The CDR3 extends over 15 amino acids. V was trimmed by 0 bases and J by 0 bases, leaving 6 bases between them. The V gene's germline CDR1 is SGHTA and CDR2 FQGNSA. The entire variable domain, with the rest obtained from reference TRBV7-2 and TRBJ1-3, is as follows: GAGVSQSPSNKVTEKGKDVELRCDPISGHTALYWYRQSLGQGLEFLIYFQGNSAPDKSGLPSDRFSAERTGGSVSTLTIQRTQQEDSAVYLCASSLAPNSGNTIYFGEGSWLTVV.

The chain employs TRBV24-1 and TRBJ2-1; weak D call: TRBD1 (6 bases). Germline V gene sequence: CDR1 KGHDR, CDR2 SFDVKD. Trimming took off 4 bases at V and 9 bases at J, with 15 bases between the two ends. The CDR3 length is 14 residues. CDR3 bases: TGTGCCACCAGTGACCCTGAGGGGGTGGGTGAGCAGTTCTTC. This sequence encodes CATSDPEGVGEQFF.

The rearrangement uses TRBV2 and TRBJ1-2; 10 bases are shared with TRBD1. V was clipped by 6 bases and J by 1 base; unmatched bases: 8. The CDR3 runs to 16 residues. Germline V gene data show CDR1 as SNHLY and CDR2 as FYNNEI. CDR3 residues: CASRPGQGIGNYGYTF. The CDR3 DNA follows: TGTGCCAGCAGACCGGGACAGGGGATTGGTAACTATGGCTACACCTTC. The complete variable domain, with remaining parts taken from reference TRBV2 and TRBJ1-2, reads EPEVTQTPSHQVTQMGQEVILRCVPISNHLYFYWYRQILGQKVEFLVSFYNNEISEKSEIFDDQFSVERPDGSNFTLKIRSTKLEDSAMYFCASRPGQGIGNYGYTFGSGTRLTVV.

CDR3 in DNA: TGTGCCAGTAGTACGTCGACAGGGGGGTACGGGGAGCTGTTTTTT. Its translation is CASSTSTGGYGELFF. The V gene is TRBV19, the J gene TRBJ2-2, with 9 positions matching TRBD1. The germline gives CDR1 LNHDA, CDR2 SQIVND (reference sequence). The CDR3 consists of 15 residues. With 4 bases clipped from V and 7 bases from J, the junction kept 7 bases outside the gene matches.

This clone was observed many times. The genes are TRBV3-1 (or the pseudogene TRBV3-2) and TRBJ1-2; D gene unclear. CDR3 size: 12 residues. Trimming took off 1 base at V and 7 bases at J, with 7 bases between the two ends. The germline CDR1 and CDR2 sequences are LGHDT and YNNKEL (reference sequence). The CDR3 DNA is TGTGCCAGCAGCCAAGCCTTCGGTGGCTACACCTTC. It codes for CASSQAFGGYTF.

This chain links TRBV27 with TRBJ1-5; the D gene is possibly TRBD1 (6 bases). This CDR3 has 16 residues. Germline lookup yields CDR1 MNHEY and CDR2 SMNVEV (reference sequence). The V and J ends lost 5 bases and 7 bases respectively, with 21 bases between them. The CDR3 DNA reads TGTGCCAGCAGTCCTATGGGGATCCGACAGGTCCAGCCCCAGCATTTT. Amino acid sequence: CASSPMGIRQVQPQHF.

V is TRBV27 and J is TRBJ1-1; no firm D call. The CDR3 loop spans 18 amino acids. Germline values: CDR1 MNHEY, CDR2 SMNVEV (reference sequence). Trimming removed 6 bases from V and 0 bases from J, with 23 bases in between. This chain's CDR3 is CASRSRGMGTDMNTEAFF. CDR3 bases: TGTGCCAGCAGGTCCCGGGGTATGGGTACTGACATGAACACTGAAGCTTTCTTT.

The rearrangement links TRBV6-5 to TRBJ2-3; perhaps TRBD2 as D (5 bases). The V end was cut by 6 bases, the J end by 7 bases, with 17 bases between. The length of the CDR3 is 14 residues. Germline V lookup: CDR1 MNHEY, CDR2 SVGAGI. The CDR3 is CASSPDGVLNTQYF. The CDR3 region has the DNA TGTGCCAGCAGCCCCGACGGGGTGTTGAATACGCAGTATTTT.

This rearrangement joins TRBV27 to TRBJ2-6; maybe TRBD2 (6 bases). The V gene's germline CDR1 is MNHEY and CDR2 SMNVEV (reference sequence). This CDR3 has 16 residues. Trimming shortened V by 9 bases and J by 1 base, and 16 bases separated the two germline ends. CDR3 DNA sequence: TGTGCCAGTAAATTAGCGGCGTGGTCTGGGGCCAACGTCCTGACTTTC. This encodes CASKLAAWSGANVLTF.

The V gene is TRBV18, the J gene TRBJ1-1; D remains unclear. The V end was cut by 3 bases, the J end by 1 base, with 9 bases between. This CDR3 is 14 amino acids long. Germline V lookup: CDR1 KGHSH, CDR2 LQKENI. As DNA, the CDR3 is TGTGCCAGCTCACCGGGCGTTGAGAACACTGAAGCTTTCTTT. Amino acid sequence: CASSPGVENTEAFF.

The chain carries TRBV19 and TRBJ1-5; D not resolved. Trimming stripped 9 bases from V and 2 bases from J, with 14 bases between. The CDR3 loop spans 14 amino acids. Germline lookup yields CDR1 LNHDA and CDR2 SQIVND (reference sequence). Here the CDR3 reads CASRVPYGNQPQHF. The CDR3 region has the DNA TGTGCCAGCCGAGTGCCCTATGGCAATCAGCCCCAGCATTTT.

This clone came up a few times. V usage is TRBV18 and J usage is TRBJ2-1, with 9 bases identical to TRBD1. Germline-derived CDR1 and CDR2 are KGHSH and LQKENI. The CDR3 has 15 amino acids. Trimming removed 3 bases from V and 0 bases from J; junction bases left unmatched: 0. CDR3 nucleotide sequence: TGTGCCAGCTCACCGGACAGGGGCTCCTACAATGAGCAGTTCTTC. Translating gives CASSPDRGSYNEQFF.

This chain joins TRBV5-4 and TRBJ2-1, with 7 bases aligning to TRBD1. Germline CDR1 reads SGHNT; CDR2 reads YYREEE (reference sequence). The CDR3 totals 17 residues. Trimming took 5 bases from V and 6 from J; bases not matched to a gene: 17. In DNA, the CDR3 is TGTGCCAGCAGACGTAGTACCCGGGACAGATCAGGCAATGAGCAGTTCTTC. Translation gives CASRRSTRDRSGNEQFF.

This chain links TRBV6-4 with TRBJ1-5; tentative D call: TRBD1 (5 bases). This CDR3 spans 14 amino acids. Germline assignment: CDR1 MRHNA and CDR2 SNTAGT. Trimming removed 2 bases at V and 4 bases at J, with 9 bases between. CDR3 nucleotide sequence: TGTGCCAGCAGTGACGAGGCAGGGAATCAGCCCCAGCATTTT. Its translation: CASSDEAGNQPQHF.

V is TRBV3-1 (or the pseudogene TRBV3-2) and J is TRBJ2-7; D may be TRBD1 (5 bases). Trimming cost V 5 bases and J 0 bases, with 11 bases left between them. This CDR3 is built from 14 residues. Germline V gives CDR1 LGHDT, CDR2 YNNKEL (reference sequence). The CDR3, as DNA: TGTGCCAGCAGCGACGACAGTTCCTCCTACGAGCAGTACTTC. This encodes CASSDDSSSYEQYF.

This chain uses TRBV30 with TRBJ2-1; no reliable D call. V was pared by 2 bases and J by 1 base, with 6 bases between. The CDR3 totals 13 residues. Germline V gives CDR1 GTSNPN, CDR2 SVGIG (reference sequence). Written as DNA, the CDR3 is TGTGCCTGGAGTTACGGTTCCTACAATGAGCAGTTCTTC. It yields the protein CAWSYGSYNEQFF.